Below, one T cell receptor (beta chain) is given with its context. There is no known antigen for this receptor. Base qualities are not at hand, and no much larger clone is one base apart. The germline V gene provides CDR1 MNHEY and CDR2 SVGEGT. V trim: 2 bases; J trim: 2 bases; unmatched bases: 12. The cysteine opens and the phenylalanine closes a CDR3 of 18 amino acids. CDR3 DNA only is kept here, 54 bases in frame from base 1. TCRbeta CDR3 regions were amplified from genomic DNA using the immunoSEQ Assay, a bias-controlled multiplex PCR. For the original study's pipeline: The number of nucleated cells in each sample was estimated from the amplification of reference gene primers within the assay. To quantify the absolute abundance of each unique TCRbeta CDR3 rearrangement, sequence reads were collapsed and filtered. For each sample, productive Simpson clonality was calculated as the square root of Simpson's diversity index over productive rearrangements. Entries here come from immuneACCESS through TCRdb and include only in-frame sequences with V and J called. Some clones fail to appear in such tables; in the studies checked, an unresolved V gene covers under half of the shortfall, and the cause of the remainder is unknown. V and J calls plus clone size are reproduced from that table; the DNA served to infer D and trimming. This sample comprises about 190,000 clones, approximately 86% of them detected only once. The ten largest make up less than 1.5% of the sample.

This sample stems from a study of blood T cell repertoires in COVID-19 (dated by TCRdb to about 2020). Context from the whole study: The collaborator samples originated in the United States, Italy and Spain and spanned the acute and convalescent phases of COVID-19. The material from the prospective study consisted of cDNA or gDNA derived from T cells, B-cell-depleted T cells, or PBMCs. Deeply sampled blood TCRbeta repertoires from subjects exposed to, actively infected with, or recovered from COVID-19 were included in the dataset. The repertoires were made available in a free public database intended to serve as a resource for research on the immune response to SARS-CoV-2. Samples came from the ongoing ImmuneRACE study (first 160 participants) plus 1,254 subjects from 6 global collaborators. Nearly every sample came with metadata listing a de-identified subject ID, COVID-19 status, age in years and sex. Where available, HLA class I and class II types were taken from metadata supplied by the sample provider and were not determined by assay-based typing.

The collaborating institutions used their own protocols to collect whole blood in K2EDTA tubes. For TCRbeta analysis, collaborators shipped samples as frozen whole blood, isolated PBMCs, or DNA extracted from either of those sample types. Overall results and qualifications from the work: Clinical and demographic metadata were provided uncurated, with the amount varying by source and participant.

The V and J genes are TRBV6-2 or TRBV6-3 and TRBJ2-7; TRBD1 agrees with 10 junctional bases. This TCR came from a man aged 30-40 years with acute or convalescent COVID-19. Sequencing was done on a sample of peripheral blood. The base sequence is TGTGCCAGCAGTTACATTTCCCCCCGACAGGGGGCGACCTACGAGCAGTACTTC. The encoded protein is CASSYISPRQGATYEQYF.